Below are 8 T cell receptor beta chains sequenced from a single sample in a study of lymphopenia after photon versus proton radiotherapy. TCRdb keeps only in-frame clones here, not all; method: immunoSEQ multiplex PCR. Of more than 80,000 clones detected, 65% to 85% appear once; the ten largest clones hold approximately 1.4%. The material was peripheral blood, obtained from a patient treated with proton-based radiotherapy. The receptors shown here come from a man in his 60s with pancreatic cancer.

The chain recombines TRBV7-7 with TRBJ1-5; possibly TRBD1 for D (5 bases). The CDR3 has 11 residues. Germline values: CDR1 SSHAT, CDR2 FNYEAQ (reference sequence). CDR3 coding DNA: TGTGCTACGGGGCCGACTCAGCCCCAGCATTTT. Translating it yields CATGPTQPQHF.

This clone was picked up many times. The rearrangement joins TRBV9 to TRBJ1-5; D is perhaps TRBD1 (6 bases). The V gene lost 2 bases and the J gene lost 5 bases, with 17 bases spanning the gap. The length of the CDR3 is 16 residues. Germline V gene lookup returns CDR1 SGDLS and CDR2 YYNGEE. CDR3 residues: CASSVPGQPPDQPQHF. DNA of the CDR3: TGTGCCAGCAGCGTTCCGGGACAACCGCCAGATCAGCCCCAGCATTTT.

V gene TRBV5-1 combines with J gene TRBJ2-7; 11 positions match TRBD2. CDR3 length equals 15 residues. The germline V gene has CDR1 SGHRS and CDR2 YFSETQ. V lost 4 bases to trimming and J lost 3 bases; unmatched junction nucleotides: 6. The DNA for the CDR3 is TGCGCCAGCAGCAAAGGGACTAGCGGTAACTACGAGCAGTACTTC. It encodes CASSKGTSGNYEQYF.

This clone was picked up a small number of times. The rearrangement uses TRBV12-5 and TRBJ1-2; 8 positions agree with TRBD1. In germline, CDR1 is LGHNT, CDR2 FRNRAP. With 0 bases clipped from V and 12 bases from J, the junction kept 6 bases outside the gene matches. This CDR3 is 13 amino acids long. The CDR3 here is CASGLVGQGLDTF. The CDR3 coding sequence is TGTGCTAGTGGTTTGGTTGGACAGGGATTGGACACCTTC.

This clone was found once. V is TRBV7-2 and J is TRBJ2-7, with 14 bases matching TRBD2. Germline assignment: CDR1 SGHTA and CDR2 FQGNSA. This CDR3 is 20 amino acids long. V lost 0 bases and J lost 6; bases outside the gene matches: 16. The CDR3 is CASSLAGGSGTSGRQIEQYF. CDR3 in DNA: TGTGCCAGCAGCTTAGCGGGGGGTAGCGGGACTAGCGGGAGACAGATCGAGCAGTACTTC.

V and J are TRBV15 and TRBJ2-7; TRBD1 matches at 9 bases. Per the germline V gene, CDR1 is LNHNV and CDR2 is YYDKDF (reference sequence). The CDR3 is 15 residues long. V lost 5 bases, J lost 5 bases, and 10 bases stayed unmatched. The CDR3 is CATSLPTGTGHEQYF. The CDR3, as DNA: TGTGCCACCAGCCTTCCGACCGGGACAGGGCACGAGCAGTACTTC.

This chain uses TRBV7-2 with TRBJ2-1; D ambiguous. V lost 5 bases, J lost 6 bases, and 23 bases lay in between. CDR1 and CDR2 (germline): SGHTA, FQGNSA. The CDR3 consists of 17 residues. This CDR3 reads CASSHSPAGPTGNEQFF. DNA of the CDR3: TGTGCCAGCAGCCACTCCCCCGCTGGTCCAACCGGCAATGAGCAGTTCTTC.

This chain joins TRBV27 and TRBJ2-2; 10 bases are shared with TRBD2. Trimming took 5 bases from V and 5 from J; bases not matched to a gene: 8. Germline V gene sequence: CDR1 MNHEY, CDR2 SMNVEV (reference sequence). The CDR3 extends over 16 amino acids. As DNA, the CDR3 is TGTGCCAGCAGTCCCCGGGTAGCGGGAGGTACCGGGGAGCTGTTTTTT. Translating gives CASSPRVAGGTGELFF.